This T cell receptor (beta chain) was profiled in a study of blood T cell repertoires in COVID-19. V lost 4 bases and J lost 0; bases outside the gene matches: 4. There are 15 residues in the CDR3. Germline V CDR1 and CDR2: SGHKS, YYEKEE (reference sequence). Those enrolled, adults aged about 18 to 89 years, came from about two dozen US areas. Participants' own reports of clinical history determined their cohort assignment. Authors' analysis steps: Reference gene primer amplification gave estimated nucleated cell counts. Libraries were prepared by immunoSEQ multiplex PCR; TCRdb keeps only in-frame clonotypes and omits some of them. Clone size and V and J calls were adopted from that table, with D and trimming inferred from the DNA. The repertoire has hundreds of thousands of clones, just over 85% of them found once; the top ten carry 3.5% to 4.5%.

This clonotype was obtained from a middle-aged woman with acute COVID-19. The sequenced sample consisted of PBMCs or T cells enriched from blood (not recorded which). The chain carries TRBV5-5 and TRBJ2-4, with TRBD2 matching 7 bases. The DNA for the CDR3 is TGTGCCAGCAGCGTCGTAGCGGGAGCCAAAAACATTCAGTACTTC. Translating it yields CASSVVAGAKNIQYF.